What follows are 21 T cell receptor beta chains derived from one specimen sequenced in a study of tumor-infiltrating lymphocytes in primary liver carcinoma. Priming with a constant-region primer yielded TCR beta cDNA from 500 ng total RNA. ARM-PCR was slightly modified, and three nested multiplex PCR rounds with it gave rise to the TCR beta libraries. Forward primers for TRBV1-TRBV30 and a C-beta reverse primer served the first two PCR rounds, at roughly 10 cycles each. MiXCR, run by TCRdb on the multiplex PCR reads, gives a single entry per CDR3 protein. The top ten clones hold roughly 9% of a sample with about 310,000 distinct CDR3 sequences, 65% of them seen once. The source of the blood RNA was unsorted whole blood, and germline DNA was extracted as well. Sequenced material: peripheral blood. These TCRs come from a middle-aged man with primary liver carcinoma and hepatitis B virus infection.

Turning to this clonotype: Likely a read error: the CDR3 ends without its conserved phenylalanine or tryptophan. The rearrangement joins TRBV5-1 to TRBJ1-3, with no clear D. CDR3 length: 15 amino acids. Germline V gives CDR1 SGHRS, CDR2 YFSETQ. V was trimmed by 0 bases and J by 0 bases, leaving 7 bases between them. The CDR3 coding sequence is TGCGCCAGCAGCTTGGCATCAGCCTCTGGAAACACCATATATTCT. Its protein product is CASSLASASGNTIYS.

Many counts were recorded for this clonotype. The chain employs TRBV12-3 or TRBV12-4 and TRBJ1-1; a weak D match, TRBD1 (6 bases). CDR3 length: 14 amino acids. Trimming left V 3 bases short and J 8 bases short, with 16 bases between. CDR3 in DNA: TGTGCCAGCAGTTTGAGGTCAGGGGCGCTCGAAGCTTTCTTT. This sequence encodes CASSLRSGALEAFF.

Many counts were recorded for this clonotype. The chain links TRBV12-3 or TRBV12-4 to TRBJ1-5, with TRBD1 matching over 7 bases. CDR3 length: 15 amino acids. The V segment lost 6 bases and the J segment 6 bases; nucleotides outside the gene matches: 11. In DNA, the CDR3 is TGTGCCAGCAGCCCCGAGGGGGCGCAGGGTCAGCCCCAGCATTTT. Protein sequence: CASSPEGAQGQPQHF.

Details on this clonotype: One end of the junction is discordant with germline, which a read error may explain. The chain has TRBV30 and TRBJ2-1; no firm D call. The CDR3 is 11 amino acids. Germline V gene lookup returns CDR1 GTSNPN and CDR2 SVGIG (reference sequence). This CDR3 reads CAWTNYSEQFF. The CDR3 coding sequence is TGTGCCTGGACCAACTACAGTGAGCAGTTCTTC.

Regarding this clonotype: A junction boundary mismatches the germline segment, possibly from a read error. The chain joins TRBV12-3 or TRBV12-4 to TRBJ1-5; 11 bases map to TRBD1. The CDR3 length is 17 residues. In DNA, the CDR3 is TGTGCCAGCAAAAGGACAGGGGGCGTAAATAGCAATCAGCCCCGGCATTTT. As protein: CASKRTGGVNSNQPRHF.

V is TRBV6-6 and J is TRBJ2-7; 10 bases agree with TRBD2. V was pared by 4 bases and J by 1 base, with 7 bases of the junction left unmatched. Germline V gives CDR1 MNHNY, CDR2 SVGAGI (reference sequence). The CDR3 has 16 residues. The CDR3 region is CASSSAGTSESYEQYF. CDR3 sequence (DNA): TGTGCCAGCAGTTCGGCCGGGACTAGCGAGTCCTACGAGCAGTACTTC.

About this clonotype: An end of the junction does not agree with germline; a read error may underlie this. The chain has TRBV11-2 and TRBJ2-1; D gene ambiguous. The CDR3 consists of 13 residues. Germline V gene lookup returns CDR1 SGHAT and CDR2 FQNNGV. The CDR3 DNA follows: TGTGCCAGCAGCTTTACAACCTACAATGAACAGATCTTC. Amino acid sequence: CASSFTTYNEQIF.

In regard to this clonotype: A single base separates this from a much larger clone, so it may be a read error. This CDR3 reads CASSVYPNYGYTF. The CDR3 DNA is TGTGCCAGCAGTGTCTACCCTAACTATGGCTACACCTTC. The genes are TRBV6-1 and TRBJ1-2; D gene uncertain. The CDR3 spans 13 residues. The germline CDR1 and CDR2 sequences are MNHNS and SASEGT. Between the trimmed V and J ends, which lost 4 bases and 0 bases, there was a span of 6 bases.

Comment on this clonotype: Mismatch with germline at one junction end may stem from a read error. This chain uses TRBV5-1 with TRBJ2-1, with TRBD1 as a possible D gene (5 bases). The CDR3 covers 15 residues. Germline assignment: CDR1 SGHRS and CDR2 YFSETQ. CDR3 amino acids: CASGFSGNAYNEQFF. In DNA form, the CDR3 reads TGCGCCAGCGGCTTCTCAGGGAACGCCTACAATGAGCAGTTCTTC. Together with reference TRBV5-1 and TRBJ2-1, the CDR3 gives the full variable domain: KAGVTQTPRYLIKTRGQQVTLSCSPISGHRSVSWYQQTPGQGLQFLFEYFSETQRNKGNFPGRFSGRQFSNSRSEMNVSTLELGDSALYLCASGFSGNAYNEQFFGPGTRLTVL.

This clonotype was detected ten times or more. V gene TRBV11-2 combines with J gene TRBJ1-3; D is uncertain. CDR3 size: 14 residues. The V gene lost 1 base and the J gene lost 4 bases, with 8 bases spanning the gap. From germline, CDR1 is SGHAT and CDR2 FQNNGV. The DNA for the CDR3 is TGTGCCAGCAGCTTAGCGGCCTGGGGAAACACCATATATTTT. Its protein is CASSLAAWGNTIYF.

Details on this clonotype: This could be a read error, since a much larger clone is one nucleotide away. The rearrangement links TRBV12-3 or TRBV12-4 to TRBJ2-2, with 12 nucleotides matching TRBD1. CDR3 length: 15 residues. This CDR3 reads CVSSSGQGALGELFF. The CDR3 nucleotides read TGTGTCAGCAGTTCGGGACAGGGGGCCCTCGGGGAGCTGTTTTTT.

This clonotype showed up just once. One end of the junction is discordant with germline, which a read error may explain. CDR3 sequence reads: CASREVQDGAYEEYF. For the CDR3, the DNA is TGTGCCAGCAGAGAGGTCCAGGACGGAGCCTACGAGGAGTACTTC. V and J are TRBV6-1 and TRBJ2-7; D ambiguous. The CDR3 totals 15 residues. The germline V gene has CDR1 MNHNS and CDR2 SASEGT.

About this clonotype: A much larger clone lies one base from this, so it may be a read error. The chain carries TRBV4-1 and TRBJ1-6; D remains unclear. V lost 4 bases and J lost 18, with 7 bases in between. Germline CDR1 is MGHRA and CDR2 is YSYEKL. This CDR3 has 9 residues. The CDR3 DNA is TGCGCCAGCAGCCTGACCCCCCACTTT. Translated, it gives CASSLTPHF.

The chain is built from TRBV5-1 and TRBJ2-5; TRBD1 agrees at 8 bases. The CDR3 totals 14 residues. Germline V gene sequence: CDR1 SGHRS, CDR2 YFSETQ. Trimming removed 4 bases from V and 4 bases from J; junction bases left unmatched: 6. The CDR3 DNA sequence: TGCGCCAGCAGCCTACAGGGGGATGGAGAGACCCAGTACTTC. It codes for CASSLQGDGETQYF.

As for this clonotype: Since a much larger clone is just one base distant, this may be a read error. This is likely a read error, given that the CDR3 carries no conserved phenylalanine or tryptophan at its end. The gene calls are TRBV29-1 and TRBJ2-6; no reliable D call. Germline-derived CDR1 and CDR2 are SQVTM and ANQGSEA. This CDR3 comprises 17 residues. Between the trimmed V and J ends, which lost 0 bases and 2 bases, there was a span of 14 bases. CDR3 coding DNA: TGCAGCGTTGAAGACACCTCGCAGAATACTGGGGCCAACGTCCTGACTGTC. It translates to CSVEDTSQNTGANVLTV.

About this clonotype itself: Compared with germline, one end of the junction differs, possibly owing to a read error. The J gene is TRBJ1-1, the V gene TRBV6-1, with 7 bases matching TRBD1. CDR1 MNHNS and CDR2 SASEGT come from the germline V gene. This CDR3 region has 15 residues. The CDR3 reads CASDGTGVSIAEALF. The CDR3 DNA reads as TGTGCCAGCGACGGAACAGGGGTTTCTATCGCTGAAGCTTTATTT.

This clonotype was observed once. The chain joins TRBV15 to TRBJ1-1; TRBD1 matches 7 bases. CDR1 is LNHNV, CDR2 YYDKDF, per germline (reference sequence). With V trimmed by 5 bases and J by 8 bases, 8 bases remained unmatched. This CDR3 spans 13 amino acids. CDR3 sequence (DNA): TGTGCCACCAGCCTCGGGACAGCCCGAGAAGCTTTCTTT. It is translated as CATSLGTAREAFF.

Worth noting for this clonotype: A much more abundant neighbour one base away suggests this may be a read error. V and J are TRBV4-1 and TRBJ2-4; TRBD2 aligns across 7 bases. This CDR3 has 14 residues. The germline V gene encodes CDR1 MGHRA and CDR2 YSYEKL. V was clipped by 4 bases and J by 4 bases; unmatched bases: 4. CDR3 bases: TGCGCCAGCAGCCGCGGGGGAGGGAAAAACATTCAGTACTTC. Translating gives CASSRGGGKNIQYF.

This clonotype was observed once. V and J are TRBV5-1 and TRBJ2-2; D tentatively fits TRBD1 or TRBD2 (6 bases each). The CDR3 loop spans 17 amino acids. Between the trimmed V and J ends, which lost 6 bases and 3 bases, there was a span of 21 bases. Germline V gene data show CDR1 as SGHRS and CDR2 as YFSETQ. Here the CDR3 reads CASNTERGTPYTGELFF. CDR3 coding DNA: TGCGCCAGCAACACCGAGAGGGGGACTCCCTACACCGGGGAGCTGTTTTTT.

The table lists this clonotype with many counts. The chain links TRBV28 to TRBJ2-3; 7 positions match TRBD2. The CDR3 totals 14 residues. After removal of 2 bases from V and 4 bases from J, the junction contained 3 bases not matched to a gene. Germline V CDR1 and CDR2: MDHEN, SYDVKM. Here the CDR3 reads CASSLTRGADTQYF. The DNA of the CDR3 is TGTGCCAGCAGTTTAACCCGGGGGGCAGATACGCAGTATTTT. The full variable domain, completed using reference TRBV28 and TRBJ2-3, is DVKVTQSSRYLVKRTGEKVFLECVQDMDHENMFWYRQDPGLGLRLIYFSYDVKMKEKGDIPEGYSVSREKKERFSLILESASTNQTSMYLCASSLTRGADTQYFGPGTRLTVL.

Of note for this clonotype: A much larger clonotype is one base distant, so this may be a read error. This chain's CDR3 is CASSLESYSNQPQHF. CDR3 DNA sequence: TGCGCCAGCAGCTTGGAGAGTTATAGCAATCAGCCCCAGCATTTT. The gene calls are TRBV5-1 and TRBJ1-5; no definite D call. Trimming stripped 0 bases from V and 0 bases from J, with 7 bases between. The CDR3 is 15 amino acids. Germline CDR1 reads SGHRS; CDR2 reads YFSETQ.